The 16 T cell receptor beta chains below all came from one sample that was sequenced in a study of blood T cell repertoires in COVID-19. Clones were read by immunoSEQ multiplex PCR, and TCRdb kept only the in-frame ones, dropping some. The sample contains approximately 400,000 clones, roughly 92% of which appear only once. The sample consisted of PBMCs or T cells enriched from blood (not recorded which). Source of these receptors: a woman in her forties who had been exposed to COVID-19.

This clone appeared a single time. V usage is TRBV19 and J usage is TRBJ1-2; possibly TRBD1 for D (5 bases). Germline loops: CDR1 LNHDA, CDR2 SQIVND (reference sequence). There are 15 residues in the CDR3. Deletions cut 5 bases from V and 4 bases from J, with 17 bases between. CDR3 DNA: TGTGCCAGTAGTCGAACCCTCGACAGCGCCTATGGCTACACCTTC. Translating it yields CASSRTLDSAYGYTF.

The chain carries TRBV5-8 and TRBJ1-3; maybe TRBD1 (6 bases). The V gene lost 4 bases and the J gene lost 4 bases, with 15 bases spanning the gap. This CDR3 has 15 residues. Germline CDR1 SGHTS, CDR2 YDEGEE. The CDR3 region has the DNA TGTGCCAGCAGCGCGGGGGCAATCTACGGAAACACCATATATTTT. Translation: CASSAGAIYGNTIYF.

V usage is TRBV18 and J usage is TRBJ1-6; D possibly corresponds to TRBD1 (6 bases). V lost 5 bases and J 7 bases, leaving 15 bases between the germline ends. The CDR3 loop spans 15 amino acids. From germline, CDR1 is KGHSH and CDR2 LQKENI. CDR3 protein: CASSTTGTSNSPLHF. The CDR3 DNA reads TGTGCCAGCTCAACGACCGGGACATCGAATTCACCCCTCCACTTT. The whole variable domain, filled in from reference TRBV18 and TRBJ1-6, reads NAGVMQNPRHLVRRRGQEARLRCSPMKGHSHVYWYRQLPEEGLKFMVYLQKENIIDESGMPKERFSAEFPKEGPSILRIQQVVRGDSAAYFCASSTTGTSNSPLHFGNGTRLTVT.

The rearrangement uses TRBV2 and TRBJ1-2; TRBD1 agrees at 9 bases. The CDR3 extends over 16 amino acids. Germline CDR1 and CDR2: SNHLY and FYNNEI. V lost 6 bases, J lost 3 bases, and 11 bases stayed unmatched. The CDR3 is CASSRHTGGWDYGYTF. The CDR3 nucleotides read TGTGCCAGCAGCCGCCATACAGGGGGCTGGGACTATGGCTACACCTTC.

The rearrangement links TRBV5-1 to TRBJ1-2; the D gene is possibly TRBD1 (6 bases). The germline CDR1 and CDR2 sequences are SGHRS and YFSETQ. Trimming took 0 bases from V and 3 from J, leaving 9 bases between them. This CDR3 has 14 residues. The CDR3 loop reads CASSLGAGDYGYTF. The CDR3 DNA follows: TGCGCCAGCAGCTTGGGGGCAGGGGACTATGGCTACACCTTC.

The chain is built from TRBV19 and TRBJ1-1; 7 bases line up with TRBD1. The CDR3 runs to 14 residues. Looked up from germline, CDR1 is LNHDA and CDR2 is SQIVND (reference sequence). The trim removed 5 bases at V and 6 bases at J, leaving 9 bases unmatched. The CDR3 loop reads CASSWTGRPPEAFF. DNA of the CDR3: TGTGCCAGTAGTTGGACAGGAAGGCCTCCTGAAGCTTTCTTT.

The V call is TRBV25-1, the J call TRBJ2-7; TRBD2 matches at 11 bases. The CDR3 consists of 17 residues. The junction had 13 bases not matched to a gene; V was cut back by 5 bases and J by 4 bases. The germline CDR1 and CDR2 sequences are MGHDK and SYGVNS. The CDR3 sequence is CASSPRHLAGGGYEQYF. The CDR3 DNA reads TGTGCCAGCAGTCCACGCCATCTAGCGGGAGGAGGGTACGAGCAGTACTTC.

This clone was seen a single time. The rearrangement links TRBV19 to TRBJ1-4, with D perhaps matching TRBD1 (6 bases). The CDR3 contains 16 residues. V lost 0 bases and J 5 bases, leaving 13 bases between the germline ends. Germline lookup yields CDR1 LNHDA and CDR2 SQIVND (reference sequence). CDR3 nucleotide sequence: TGTGCCAGTAGTATAGATCGACAGGTCCGAAATGAAAAACTGTTTTTT. This codes for CASSIDRQVRNEKLFF.

V is TRBV5-6 and J is TRBJ2-2; 9 bases are shared with TRBD1. The J segment lost 4 bases and the V segment lost 6 bases, leaving 10 bases of the junction unmatched. Germline V gene data show CDR1 as SGHDT and CDR2 as YYEEEE. CDR3 length: 16 residues. Here the CDR3 DNA reads TGTGCCAGCAACGTGCCGGGACAGGGTGCCACCGGGGAGCTGTTTTTT. Translating gives CASNVPGQGATGELFF.

The J gene is TRBJ1-5, the V gene TRBV7-6; TRBD1 agrees at 8 bases. J was trimmed by 2 bases and V by 1 base; bases with no gene match: 10. CDR1 is SGHVS and CDR2 is FNYEAQ in the germline V gene. The CDR3 is made up of 18 amino acids. CDR3 protein: CASSLGIRTGSGNQPQHF. The CDR3 bases are TGTGCCAGCAGCTTAGGCATTCGGACAGGGAGCGGCAATCAGCCCCAGCATTTT.

The CDR3 bases are TGTGCCAGCAGCCGGACAGGGGGTATCACTGAAGCTTTCTTT. As protein: CASSRTGGITEAFF. This sequence joins TRBV13 and TRBJ1-1; 10 bases align to TRBD1. Germline values: CDR1 PRHDT, CDR2 FYEKMQ (reference sequence). V gave up 5 bases and J gave up 4 bases; unmatched junction bases: 4. The CDR3 extends over 14 amino acids.

The rearrangement uses TRBV12-3 or TRBV12-4 and TRBJ1-2, with a weak D call TRBD1 (6 bases). There are 13 residues in the CDR3. Trimming left V 6 bases short and J 5 bases short, with 13 bases between. The CDR3 region is CASSPDRSYGYTF. For the CDR3, the DNA is TGTGCCAGCAGCCCTGACAGGAGTTATGGCTACACCTTC.

The chain couples TRBV5-4 to TRBJ2-3; D call uncertain. CDR3 size: 14 residues. Per germline, CDR1 SGHNT and CDR2 YYREEE (reference sequence). V lost 3 bases and J lost 0, with 8 bases in between. CDR3 sequence (DNA): TGTGCCAGCAGCTCGAGAACCAGCACAGATACGCAGTATTTT. Residues: CASSSRTSTDTQYF.

The chain couples TRBV9 to TRBJ2-3; 8 bases map to TRBD2. V lost 3 bases, J lost 5 bases, and 20 bases stayed unmatched. CDR1 and CDR2 from the germline V gene are SGDLS and YYNGEE. The CDR3 is 19 residues long. As DNA, the CDR3 is TGTGCCAGCAGCGCGGACCCCCTCAAGACAGCCCGGGGGGGAGATACGCAGTATTTT. Translation: CASSADPLKTARGGDTQYF. The variable domain in full, with the rest retrieved from reference TRBV9 and TRBJ2-3, is DSGVTQTPKHLITATGQRVTLRCSPRSGDLSVYWYQQSLDQGLQFLIQYYNGEERAKGNILERFSAQQFPDLHSELNLSSLELGDSALYFCASSADPLKTARGGDTQYFGPGTRLTVL.

This clone was counted once. The chain combines TRBV20-1 with TRBJ2-1; perhaps TRBD1 as D (6 bases). Germline V gene sequence: CDR1 DFQATT, CDR2 SNEGSKA (reference sequence). This CDR3 is 9 amino acids long. The CDR3 sequence is CNRDNEQFF. In nucleotides, the CDR3 is TGCAACAGGGACAATGAGCAGTTCTTC.

This clone was recorded only once. The chain carries TRBV6-5 and TRBJ1-1; D possibly corresponds to TRBD1 (6 bases). The CDR3 has 13 amino acids. The V and J ends lost 6 bases and 1 base respectively, with 9 bases between them. Germline assignment: CDR1 MNHEY and CDR2 SVGAGI. As DNA, the CDR3 is TGTGCCAGCAGCGCCAGGGGGAACACTGAAGCTTTCTTT. It codes for CASSARGNTEAFF.